This T cell receptor beta chain originates from a study of cytomegalovirus exposure and HLA in healthy donors. Study-wide results and limits: The study found most TCR sequences rare, yet found some public TCRs in many donors. According to reports, the classifier identified cytomegalovirus status with high specificity and sensitivity.

In the PCR, 60 Vbeta and 13 Jbeta primers were used. Clones were sequenced by immunoSEQ multiplex PCR, and TCRdb holds only the in-frame ones, with some missing. The data contain approximately 150,000 clones, around 80% of them singletons. A remark on this clone: Its antigen is still unknown.

V lost 7 bases to trimming and J lost 5 bases, with 14 bases between them. CDR1 SGHNT and CDR2 YYREEE come from the germline V gene (reference sequence). The CDR3 is made up of 13 amino acids. This clonotype was obtained from a man in his late teens or twenties in good health and CMV-seropositive. The rearrangement links TRBV5-4 to TRBJ2-3; perhaps TRBD2 as D (5 bases). Sequenced: PBMCs. DNA for the CDR3: TGTGCCAGCGGAGGCGCTGGGCGAGATACGCAGTATTTT. Translated: CASGGAGRDTQYF.